The clone carrying this T cell receptor (beta chain) was seen many times. Using a J-beta primer mix together with a sample-barcoded 5' primer, a second PCR was run for about 7 to 12 cycles. TCRdb reprocessed the 5' RACE reads via MiXCR and lists one record per CDR3 protein. The sample records 1,500,000 or so distinct CDR3 sequences, under 55% being singletons. The entry originates in a study of blood T cells in healthy people across ages. Germline trimming cut 4 bases from V and 1 base from J; bases unmatched to any gene: 3. The CDR3 has 14 residues. CDR1 is MNHEY and CDR2 is SVGAGI in the germline V gene.

The source material was blood. The rearrangement links TRBV6-5 to TRBJ1-1, with 7 bases identical to TRBD1. The receptor's source is a woman aged 18-29 years in good health. CDR3 sequence (DNA): TGTGCCAGCAGTTTGTACAGGGGGAACACTGAAGCTTTCTTT. This sequence encodes CASSLYRGNTEAFF.